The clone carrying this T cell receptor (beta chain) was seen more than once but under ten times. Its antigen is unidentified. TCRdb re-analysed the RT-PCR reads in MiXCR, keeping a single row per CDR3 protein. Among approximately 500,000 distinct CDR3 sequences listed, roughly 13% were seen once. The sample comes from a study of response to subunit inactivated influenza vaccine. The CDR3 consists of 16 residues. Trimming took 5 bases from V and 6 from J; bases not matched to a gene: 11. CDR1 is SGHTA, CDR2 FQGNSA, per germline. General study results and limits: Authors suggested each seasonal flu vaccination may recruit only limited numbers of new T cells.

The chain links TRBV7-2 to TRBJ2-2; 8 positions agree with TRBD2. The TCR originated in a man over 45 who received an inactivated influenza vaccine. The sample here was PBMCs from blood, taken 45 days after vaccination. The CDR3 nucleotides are TGTGCCAGCAGCCAACCAAGCGGGAGAGGTTCCGGGGAGCTGTTTTTT. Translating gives CASSQPSGRGSGELFF.